This TCR beta chain comes out of a study of neurological immune-mediated disorders. The cDNA came from 5'RACE, which used 10-nucleotide random UMIs. TCRdb independently ran MiXCR on the 5' RACE reads; one entry per CDR3 protein. The sample has some 100,000 distinct CDR3 sequences; approximately 13% are singletons. V lost 2 bases, J lost 8 bases, and 4 bases lay in between. This CDR3 contains 12 residues. Germline loops: CDR1 WSHSY, CDR2 SAAADI. The time point: longitudinal time-point 2. A total of 2 million PBMCs stored at -80 degrees C provided the unsorted libraries. Material for sequencing was PBMCs. The receptor comes from a female donor with HTLV-1-associated myelopathy (HAM/TSP). The V call is TRBV10-2, the J call TRBJ1-6; no definite D call. This chain's CDR3 is CASSEVDSPLHF. The CDR3 coding sequence is TGCGCCAGCAGTGAGGTAGATTCACCCCTCCACTTT.